The rows below give T cell receptor beta chains drawn from one sample of a study of T cell repertoires in cytomegalovirus infection. MiXCR was run by TCRdb on the reads, yielding one entry per CDR3 protein. The sample has nearly 650,000 distinct CDR3 sequences; 20% to 25% are singletons. Material: CD8+ T cells from PBMCs. These receptors all stem from a human donor in good health (CMV status not recorded). Some clones in this sample may be carry-over from other donors' samples. The CDR3 runs from the conserved cysteine through the conserved F or W. The size field is filled for only some rows; it gives once, few, many or a size class.

clone size,CDR3 length,J gene,V gene,CDR3 protein
many,16,TRBJ1-2,TRBV7-9,CASSIEGPSLPDSYTF
few,13,TRBJ2-5,TRBV12-5,CASGQGLQETQYF
NA,14,TRBJ1-5,TRBV7-9,CASSPPGGRQPQHF
NA,14,TRBJ2-7,TRBV12-3/TRBV12-4,CASSLINTGYEQYF
NA,16,TRBJ1-5,TRBV19,CASKSIGNPLNQPQHF
NA,15,TRBJ1-3,TRBV7-2,CASSFYRGSGNTIYF
few,14,TRBJ2-3,TRBV28,CASEPGRFTDTQYF
few,15,TRBJ2-1,TRBV6-2/TRBV6-3,CASIGPRGGGNEQFF
many,14,TRBJ1-3,TRBV7-9,CASGETGDGNTIYF
NA,12,TRBJ1-5,TRBV29-1,CSVDDGNQPQHF
few,20,TRBJ1-4,TRBV18,CASSPTELSAGTVLFEKLFF
few,14,TRBJ2-2,TRBV29-1,CSAGGGPNTGELFF
NA,13,TRBJ2-1,TRBV3-1,CASSHLEGPEQFF
NA,17,TRBJ2-1,TRBV6-2/TRBV6-3,CASSLGPPGQGINEQFF
NA,14,TRBJ1-1,TRBV5-1,CASSLDPMNTEAFF
NA,16,TRBJ1-2,TRBV6-6,CASGYSKTGGNYGYTF
few,15,TRBJ1-3,TRBV28,CASSFPGIVGNTIYF
many,15,TRBJ2-4,TRBV7-2,CASSLERRRSDIQYF
few,15,TRBJ1-1,TRBV3-1,CASSQESSDNTEAFF
few,15,TRBJ2-1,TRBV24-1,CATSWSGGAYNEQFF
NA,13,TRBJ2-7,TRBV27,CASSLGRQDEQYF
once,14,TRBJ2-5,TRBV6-6,CASSYTGGRETQYF
NA,18,TRBJ2-3,TRBV10-3,CAISESGGPQGYTDTQYF
many,14,TRBJ2-7,TRBV7-9,CASSLRPGGYEQYF
many,15,TRBJ1-2,TRBV7-9,CASSFTPDGNYGYTF
few,13,TRBJ1-6,TRBV5-5,CASSWDYNSPLHF
NA,17,TRBJ1-1,TRBV18,CASSPWDLQGLNTEAFF
NA,16,TRBJ1-6,TRBV4-1,CASSRLQDRLNSPLHF
many,13,TRBJ2-1,TRBV7-9,CASTADRDSEQFF
once,16,TRBJ2-1,TRBV6-2/TRBV6-3,CASSYSMPGPYNEQFF
many,17,TRBJ2-2,TRBV7-8,CASSPSLASAGAGELFF
NA,16,TRBJ1-5,TRBV7-6,CASSLSDRGPGQPQHF
NA,14,TRBJ2-3,TRBV7-4,CASSFQGAVDTQYF
many,16,TRBJ2-7,TRBV10-3,CAISDGTSGGTYEQYF
once,16,TRBJ2-5,TRBV24-1,CATSDYGDRVQETQYF
many,13,TRBJ1-4,TRBV7-2,CASSQDHNEKLFF
many,14,TRBJ1-1,TRBV7-2,CASSLASGFTEAFF
many,14,TRBJ2-1,TRBV7-9,CASSLRTSGGQQFF
NA,16,TRBJ1-1,TRBV6-2/TRBV6-3,CASSGTADAYNTEAFF
NA,13,TRBJ2-2,TRBV19,CAIRTKNTGELFF
few,16,TRBJ2-3,TRBV5-1,CASSEVDSGAWDTQYF
few,15,TRBJ2-1,TRBV7-9,CASSSRGQSYNEQFF
NA,15,TRBJ1-1,TRBV6-2/TRBV6-3,CASRGRRDSDTEAFF
few,15,TRBJ2-1,TRBV24-1,CATSAGEGSLNEQFF
few,15,TRBJ2-1,TRBV4-1,CASSQVAGGPGEQFF
many,16,TRBJ1-4,TRBV7-6,CASSGTGGLSNEKLFF
NA,16,TRBJ2-5,TRBV20-1,CSAIFGTGQQQETQYF
NA,13,TRBJ1-1,TRBV2,CASSGPIPTEAFF
few,16,TRBJ1-1,TRBV28,CASSPLTGQVDTEAFF
NA,13,TRBJ2-7,TRBV12-3/TRBV12-4,CASSRQATYEQYF
NA,15,TRBJ2-7,TRBV7-6,CASSSGTQSTYEQYF
many,16,TRBJ2-3,TRBV28,CASSFLEGASTDTQYF